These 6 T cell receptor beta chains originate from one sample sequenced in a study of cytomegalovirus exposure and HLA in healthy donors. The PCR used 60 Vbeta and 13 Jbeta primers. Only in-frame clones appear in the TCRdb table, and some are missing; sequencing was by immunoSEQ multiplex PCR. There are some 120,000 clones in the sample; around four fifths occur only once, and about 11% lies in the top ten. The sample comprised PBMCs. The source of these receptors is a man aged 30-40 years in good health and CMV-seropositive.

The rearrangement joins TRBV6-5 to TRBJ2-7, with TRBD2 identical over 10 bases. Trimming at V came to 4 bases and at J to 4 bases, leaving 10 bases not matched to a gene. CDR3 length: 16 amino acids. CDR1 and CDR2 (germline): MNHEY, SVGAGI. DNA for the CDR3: TGTGCCAGCAGTTCGTTAGCGGGAGGAGGTTTTTACGAGCAGTACTTC. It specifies CASSSLAGGGFYEQYF.

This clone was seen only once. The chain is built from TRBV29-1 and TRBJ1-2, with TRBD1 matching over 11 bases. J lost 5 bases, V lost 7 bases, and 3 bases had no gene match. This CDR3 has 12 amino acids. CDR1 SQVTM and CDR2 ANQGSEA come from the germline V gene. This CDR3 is CSAGDRGYGYTF. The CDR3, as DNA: TGCAGCGCTGGGGACAGGGGGTATGGCTACACCTTC.

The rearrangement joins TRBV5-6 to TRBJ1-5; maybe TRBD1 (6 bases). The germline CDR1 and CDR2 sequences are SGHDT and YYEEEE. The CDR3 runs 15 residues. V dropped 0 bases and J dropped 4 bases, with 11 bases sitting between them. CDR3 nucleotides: TGTGCCAGCAGCTTGGGAGGGGGTACAAATCAGCCCCAGCATTTT. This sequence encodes CASSLGGGTNQPQHF.

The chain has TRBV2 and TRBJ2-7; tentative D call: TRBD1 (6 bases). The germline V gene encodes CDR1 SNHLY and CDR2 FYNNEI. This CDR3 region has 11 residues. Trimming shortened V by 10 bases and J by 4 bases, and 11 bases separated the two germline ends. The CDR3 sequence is CATQGEYEQYF. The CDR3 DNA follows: TGTGCCACACAGGGAGAGTACGAGCAGTACTTC.

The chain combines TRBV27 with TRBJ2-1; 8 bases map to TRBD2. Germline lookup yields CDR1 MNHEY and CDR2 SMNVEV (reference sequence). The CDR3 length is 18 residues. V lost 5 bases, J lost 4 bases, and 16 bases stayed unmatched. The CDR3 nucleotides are TGTGCCAGCAGTGTAAGCGGGACTAGAGGGAGGGGGTACAATGAGCAGTTCTTC. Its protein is CASSVSGTRGRGYNEQFF.

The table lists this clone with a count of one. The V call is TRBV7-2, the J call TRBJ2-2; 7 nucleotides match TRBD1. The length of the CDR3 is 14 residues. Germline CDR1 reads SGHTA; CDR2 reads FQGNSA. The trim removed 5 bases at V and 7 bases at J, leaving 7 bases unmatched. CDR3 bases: TGTGCCAGCAGCCCACAGGGGTGGGGCGGGGAGCTGTTTTTT. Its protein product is CASSPQGWGGELFF.